Listed here are 7 T cell receptor beta chains from one sample, sequenced in a study of OX40 agonist ivuxolimab in advanced cancers. The protocol was immunoSEQ multiplex PCR, while the TCRdb copy is restricted to in-frame clones and leaves out a portion. The table records 12,000 or so clones, about 86% of them present only once. This specimen was CD4+ or CD8+ T cells sorted from blood, taken in a trial of the OX40 agonist ivuxolimab. The receptors were sampled from an adult with an advanced solid tumor such as melanoma, head and neck, liver or kidney cancer.

This sequence joins TRBV14 and TRBJ1-2, with D unresolved. This CDR3 is 15 amino acids long. Germline loops: CDR1 SGHDN, CDR2 FVKESK. V was shortened by 0 bases and J by 5 bases, with 13 bases between the two germline ends. In DNA form, the CDR3 reads TGTGCCAGCAGCCAAGATTCTGTGGTCTTATATGGCTACACCTTC. Its translation is CASSQDSVVLYGYTF.

The chain uses TRBV4-1 and TRBJ2-1; D is possibly TRBD2 (5 bases). Germline CDR1 reads MGHRA; CDR2 reads YSYEKL. V was trimmed by 0 bases and J by 15 bases, leaving 15 bases between them. CDR3 length: 13 amino acids. The CDR3 bases are TGCGCCAGCAGCCAAGATGAGGGTAGCTCGGGGTTCTTC. It yields the protein CASSQDEGSSGFF.

This clone appeared once. V is TRBV7-8 and J is TRBJ1-1, with TRBD1 matching 7 bases. This CDR3 is built from 13 residues. V dropped 3 bases and J dropped 4; count of bases not matched to a gene: 2. CDR1 is SGHVS and CDR2 is FQNEAQ in the germline V gene. The DNA of the CDR3 is TGTGCCAGCAGCTTGAGGGGGCCCACTGAAGCTTTCTTT. Translation gives CASSLRGPTEAFF.

This clone was detected only once. This chain links TRBV9 with TRBJ2-1, with a tentative D call TRBD2 (5 bases). Germline V gene data show CDR1 as SGDLS and CDR2 as YYNGEE. The V gene lost 3 bases and the J gene lost 5 bases, with 15 bases spanning the gap. The CDR3 has 15 amino acids. The CDR3 DNA is TGTGCCAGCAGCGATGACGGGATTCGGAACAATGAGCAGTTCTTC. Its protein is CASSDDGIRNNEQFF.

The rearrangement uses TRBV11-2 and TRBJ2-7, with 8 bases matching TRBD2. V lost 0 bases to trimming and J lost 0 bases; unmatched junction nucleotides: 1. This CDR3 has 15 amino acids. Germline CDR1 and CDR2: SGHAT and FQNNGV. The CDR3 bases are TGTGCCAGCAGCTTAGATCGGGGGGGCTCCTACGAGCAGTACTTC. Its protein product is CASSLDRGGSYEQYF.

This clone occurred a few times. V and J are TRBV7-8 and TRBJ1-1; D unclear. V was cut by 5 bases and J by 5 bases, with 6 bases left in between. The CDR3 sequence is 11 residues long. Germline V gene data show CDR1 as SGHVS and CDR2 as FQNEAQ. Written as DNA, the CDR3 is TGTGCCAGCAGCCTGGGTACTGAAGCTTTCTTT. Encoded protein: CASSLGTEAFF.

The CDR3 DNA is TGTGCCAGCAGTCCTGGGACTACCAACAAAGATACGCAGTATTTT. Translation gives CASSPGTTNKDTQYF. The chain recombines TRBV28 with TRBJ2-3; 7 bases line up with TRBD2. Trimming removed 5 bases from V and 5 bases from J; junction bases left unmatched: 10. The germline gives CDR1 MDHEN, CDR2 SYDVKM. The CDR3 extends over 15 amino acids.